The 14 T cell receptor beta chains in this list originate from one sample, sequenced in a study of blood T cell repertoires in COVID-19. Clones were sequenced by immunoSEQ multiplex PCR, and TCRdb holds only the in-frame ones, with some missing. In the table there are fewer than 100,000 clones, approximately 82% of which are singletons. The sequenced material came from peripheral blood. These receptors were collected from a woman aged 45-60 years with acute or convalescent COVID-19.

The chain is built from TRBV19 and TRBJ2-7, with TRBD2 as a possible D gene (6 bases). Between the trimmed V and J ends, which lost 5 bases and 4 bases, there was a span of 15 bases. The CDR3 has 14 residues. Looked up from germline, CDR1 is LNHDA and CDR2 is SQIVND (reference sequence). Here the CDR3 reads CASSRRDSSYEQYF. The CDR3 DNA reads as TGTGCCAGTAGTCGCCGGGACTCGTCTTACGAGCAGTACTTC.

This chain joins TRBV5-1 and TRBJ1-2; the D is unclear. Trimming took 6 bases from V and 0 from J, leaving 12 bases between them. The CDR3 covers 14 residues. From germline, CDR1 is SGHRS and CDR2 YFSETQ. The CDR3 DNA reads as TGCGCCAGCACTTTGGGGAGGGCTAACTATGGCTACACCTTC. Translated: CASTLGRANYGYTF.

The chain couples TRBV27 to TRBJ1-1, with D unclear. The CDR3 sequence is 19 residues long. V gave up 6 bases and J gave up 4 bases, with 30 bases separating them. The germline gives CDR1 MNHEY, CDR2 SMNVEV (reference sequence). In nucleotides, the CDR3 is TGTGCCAGCAGCCAAATCCCCCTAGGAAACCCTGCCAGATCCACTGAAGCTTTCTTT. As protein: CASSQIPLGNPARSTEAFF.

V gene TRBV7-9 combines with J gene TRBJ2-2, with 7 bases that match TRBD1. The CDR3 runs to 18 residues. From germline, CDR1 is SEHNR and CDR2 FQNEAQ (reference sequence). Germline trimming cut 7 bases from V and 1 base from J; bases unmatched to any gene: 15. The DNA for the CDR3 is TGTGCCAGCACTCTTCGAGGGAACCGGGACAGGAACACCGGGGAGCTGTTTTTT. Amino acids: CASTLRGNRDRNTGELFF.

CDR3 amino acids: CASSLVGQGNPYEQYF. CDR3 coding DNA: TGTGCCAGCAGCTTAGTAGGACAGGGAAACCCCTACGAGCAGTACTTC. This chain connects TRBV7-2 to TRBJ2-7, with 8 bases identical to TRBD1. CDR3 size: 16 residues. Germline values: CDR1 SGHTA, CDR2 FQGNSA. V gave up 1 base and J gave up 2 bases; unmatched junction bases: 7.

The chain combines TRBV10-3 with TRBJ1-1; D ambiguous. This CDR3 is 13 amino acids long. From germline, CDR1 is ENHRY and CDR2 SYGVKD. Trimming stripped 3 bases from V and 1 base from J, with 6 bases between. The CDR3: CAISEQTNTEAFF. The CDR3 region has the DNA TGTGCCATCAGTGAACAAACGAACACTGAAGCTTTCTTT.

This clone has only one observation. The chain uses TRBV5-4 and TRBJ1-2; TRBD1 matches at 7 bases. Germline V gives CDR1 SGHNT, CDR2 YYREEE (reference sequence). The ends lost 4 bases at V and 0 bases at J; junction bases unmatched: 3. The CDR3 has 14 amino acids. The CDR3 DNA sequence: TGTGCCAGCAGCCACAGGGGTTCTAACTATGGCTACACCTTC. It yields the protein CASSHRGSNYGYTF.

The rearrangement uses TRBV6-2 or TRBV6-3 and TRBJ2-2; the D is unclear. Germline CDR1 reads MNHEY; CDR2 reads SVGEGT. Trimming shortened V by 2 bases and J by 5 bases, and 9 bases separated the two germline ends. The CDR3 consists of 14 residues. The DNA for the CDR3 is TGTGCCAGCAGTTACCTCCGGTCGACCGGGGAGCTGTTTTTT. Its translation: CASSYLRSTGELFF.

The chain combines TRBV6-2 or TRBV6-3 with TRBJ1-1; 9 bases agree with TRBD1. The CDR3 has 16 amino acids. The V and J ends lost 2 bases and 5 bases, in that order; junction bases with no gene match: 9. Germline CDR1 is MNHEY and CDR2 is SVGEGT. The CDR3 coding sequence is TGTGCCAGCAGTTACACACCCGGGACAGGGAGGACTGAAGCTTTCTTT. It is translated as CASSYTPGTGRTEAFF.

The rearrangement joins TRBV11-2 to TRBJ2-2; 12 bases match TRBD2. The V segment lost 5 bases and the J segment 1 base; nucleotides outside the gene matches: 5. The germline V gene encodes CDR1 SGHAT and CDR2 FQNNGV. This CDR3 has 17 amino acids. Here the CDR3 reads CASSTRLAGENTGELFF. CDR3 DNA: TGTGCCAGCAGCACCCGACTAGCGGGGGAGAACACCGGGGAGCTGTTTTTT.

The rearrangement links TRBV15 to TRBJ1-1, with D possibly TRBD1 on 5 matching bases. V was trimmed by 1 base and J by 5 bases, leaving 14 bases between them. CDR1 is LNHNV, CDR2 YYDKDF, per germline (reference sequence). There are 15 residues in the CDR3. The CDR3 reads CATSRVKGGVTEAFF. CDR3 in DNA: TGTGCCACCAGCAGAGTTAAGGGAGGGGTGACTGAAGCTTTCTTT.

The rearrangement links TRBV11-2 to TRBJ2-1; 7 bases agree with TRBD2. This CDR3 is built from 15 residues. Looked up from germline, CDR1 is SGHAT and CDR2 is FQNNGV. The trim removed 2 bases at V and 4 bases at J, leaving 5 bases unmatched. Written as DNA, the CDR3 is TGTGCCAGCAGCTTACTGGGAGGGCCGTACAATGAGCAGTTCTTC. This sequence encodes CASSLLGGPYNEQFF.

This chain links TRBV7-3 with TRBJ1-5, with TRBD1 as a possible D gene (5 bases). The CDR3 runs 17 residues. V was trimmed by 2 bases and J by 5 bases, leaving 19 bases between them. Germline V gene lookup returns CDR1 SGHTA and CDR2 FQGTGA. CDR3 protein: CASSLVPAQGRYQPQHF. The CDR3 coding sequence is TGTGCCAGCAGCTTAGTTCCCGCTCAGGGCCGCTATCAGCCCCAGCATTTT.

J is TRBJ2-4 and V is TRBV2; 10 bases fit TRBD1. The V gene end was trimmed by 6 bases and the J gene end by 8 bases; junction bases not matched to a gene: 7. Germline V gene sequence: CDR1 SNHLY, CDR2 FYNNEI. This CDR3 has 14 residues. CDR3 sequence: CASRGTGVGDIQYF. The CDR3 DNA follows: TGTGCCAGCAGGGGGACAGGGGTCGGGGACATTCAGTACTTC. Full variable domain (missing parts from reference TRBV2 and TRBJ2-4): EPEVTQTPSHQVTQMGQEVILRCVPISNHLYFYWYRQILGQKVEFLVSFYNNEISEKSEIFDDQFSVERPDGSNFTLKIRSTKLEDSAMYFCASRGTGVGDIQYFGAGTRLSVL.